This T cell receptor (beta chain) was obtained from a study of cytomegalovirus exposure and HLA in healthy donors. Both 60 Vbeta primers and 13 Jbeta primers went into the PCR. Using immunoSEQ multiplex PCR, the repertoire was profiled, and TCRdb retains in-frame clones only, with some absent. The top ten hold roughly 6.4% of the sample, which has approximately 170,000 clones, 65% to 85% seen once. The receptor's source is a woman aged 35 to 49 in good health and CMV-seropositive. The specimen sequenced was PBMCs.

The CDR3: CASRTDRTRTGELFF. CDR3 DNA: TGTGCCAGCAGAACCGACAGGACGAGGACCGGGGAGCTGTTTTTT. The rearrangement links TRBV6-5 to TRBJ2-2; tentatively, D is TRBD1 (6 bases). Germline CDR1 and CDR2: MNHEY and SVGAGI. The CDR3 spans 15 residues. Trimming removed 6 bases at V and 5 bases at J, with 16 bases between.